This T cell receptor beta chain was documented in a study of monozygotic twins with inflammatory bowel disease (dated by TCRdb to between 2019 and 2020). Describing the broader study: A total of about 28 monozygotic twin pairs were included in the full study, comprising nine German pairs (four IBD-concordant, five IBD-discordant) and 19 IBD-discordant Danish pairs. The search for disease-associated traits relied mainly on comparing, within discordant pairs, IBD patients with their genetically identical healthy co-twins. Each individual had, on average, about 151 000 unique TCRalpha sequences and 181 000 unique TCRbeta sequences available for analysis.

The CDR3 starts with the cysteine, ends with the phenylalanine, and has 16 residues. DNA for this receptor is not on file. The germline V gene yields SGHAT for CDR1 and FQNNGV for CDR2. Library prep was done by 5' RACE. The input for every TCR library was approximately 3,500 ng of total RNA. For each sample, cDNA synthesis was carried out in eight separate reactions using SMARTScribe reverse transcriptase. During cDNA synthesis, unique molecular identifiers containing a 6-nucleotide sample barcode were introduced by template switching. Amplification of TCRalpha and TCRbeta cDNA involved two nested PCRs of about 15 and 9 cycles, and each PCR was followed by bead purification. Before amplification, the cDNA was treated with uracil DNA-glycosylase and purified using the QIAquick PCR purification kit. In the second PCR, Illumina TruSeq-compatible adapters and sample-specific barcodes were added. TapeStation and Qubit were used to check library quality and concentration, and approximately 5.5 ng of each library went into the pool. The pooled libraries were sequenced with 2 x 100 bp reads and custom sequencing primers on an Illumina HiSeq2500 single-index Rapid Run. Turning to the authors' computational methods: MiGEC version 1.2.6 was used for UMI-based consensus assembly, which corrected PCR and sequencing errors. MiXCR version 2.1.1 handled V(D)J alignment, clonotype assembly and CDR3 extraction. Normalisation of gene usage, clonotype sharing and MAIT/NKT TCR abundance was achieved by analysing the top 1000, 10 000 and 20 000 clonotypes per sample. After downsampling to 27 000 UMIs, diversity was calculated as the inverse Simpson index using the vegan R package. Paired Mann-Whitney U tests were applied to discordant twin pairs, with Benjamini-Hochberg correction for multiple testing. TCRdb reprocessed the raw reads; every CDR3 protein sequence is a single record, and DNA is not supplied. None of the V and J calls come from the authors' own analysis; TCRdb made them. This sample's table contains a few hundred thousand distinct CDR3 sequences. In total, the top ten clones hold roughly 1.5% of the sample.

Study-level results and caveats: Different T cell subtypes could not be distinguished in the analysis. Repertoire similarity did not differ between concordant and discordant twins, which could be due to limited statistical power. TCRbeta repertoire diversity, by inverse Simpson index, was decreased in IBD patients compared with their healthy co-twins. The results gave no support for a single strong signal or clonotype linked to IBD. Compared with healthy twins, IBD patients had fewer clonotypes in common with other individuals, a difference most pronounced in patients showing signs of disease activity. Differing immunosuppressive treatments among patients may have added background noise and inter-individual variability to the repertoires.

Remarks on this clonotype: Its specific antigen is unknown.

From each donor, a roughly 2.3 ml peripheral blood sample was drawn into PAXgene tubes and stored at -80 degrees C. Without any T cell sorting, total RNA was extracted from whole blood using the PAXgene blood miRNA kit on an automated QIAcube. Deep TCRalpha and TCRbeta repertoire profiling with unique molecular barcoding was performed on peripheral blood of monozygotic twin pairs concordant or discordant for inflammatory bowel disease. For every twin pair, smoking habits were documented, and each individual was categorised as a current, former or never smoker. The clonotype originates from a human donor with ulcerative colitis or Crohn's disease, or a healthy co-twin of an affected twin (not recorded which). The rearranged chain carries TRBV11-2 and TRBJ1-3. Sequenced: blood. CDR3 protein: CASSTGGQGSGNTIYF.